The 3 T cell receptor beta chains given below trace back to one sample, sequenced in a study of cytomegalovirus exposure and HLA in healthy donors. PCR primers comprised 60 Vbeta and 13 Jbeta primers. TCRdb's table, derived via immunoSEQ multiplex PCR, lists solely in-frame clones and lacks some. This table holds 95,000 to 130,000 clones, around 70% found once. The sequenced material came from PBMCs. The receptors were gathered from a woman younger than 30 in good health and CMV-seronegative.

There are a few counts of this clone. V is TRBV28 and J is TRBJ1-2, with TRBD1 identical over 9 bases. CDR3 length equals 15 residues. CDR1 and CDR2 from the germline V gene are MDHEN and SYDVKM. The J segment lost 7 bases and the V segment lost 2 bases, leaving 8 bases of the junction unmatched. The CDR3 loop is CASSLTGGRMGGYTF. As DNA, the CDR3 is TGTGCCAGCAGTTTAACAGGGGGCCGGATGGGTGGCTACACCTTC.

This chain uses TRBV19 with TRBJ2-1; 7 bases agree with TRBD1. This CDR3 is 13 amino acids long. Unmatched junction bases numbered 2, after V lost 6 bases and J lost 3 bases. Germline CDR1 reads LNHDA; CDR2 reads SQIVND (reference sequence). The DNA of the CDR3 is TGTGCCAGTAGGGGACAGATCTACAATGAGCAGTTCTTC. Encoded protein: CASRGQIYNEQFF.

The chain couples TRBV2 to TRBJ1-1; 7 nucleotides match TRBD1. The ends lost 7 bases at V and 8 bases at J; junction bases unmatched: 10. From germline, CDR1 is SNHLY and CDR2 FYNNEI. This CDR3 has 13 residues. The CDR3 region has the DNA TGTGCCAGCATCGAGAGGGGGCTTCTCGAAGCTTTCTTT. Translating it yields CASIERGLLEAFF.